This T cell receptor beta chain is drawn from a study of blood T cell repertoires in COVID-19. The V end lost 0 bases, the J end lost 0 bases, and 9 bases lay between the germline ends. Germline CDR1 is SGDLS and CDR2 is YYNGEE. The CDR3 sequence is 15 residues long. Profiled with immunoSEQ multiplex PCR; TCRdb holds only in-frame clones, not every one. This sample has 71,000 or so clones, with 75% to 95% found just once. J is TRBJ1-1 and V is TRBV9; D is unclear. This clonotype originated in a woman aged 18-29 years with acute or convalescent COVID-19. Sequenced sample: peripheral blood. CDR3 sequence: CASSVGPGLNTEAFF. The DNA of the CDR3 is TGTGCCAGCAGCGTAGGTCCGGGGTTGAACACTGAAGCTTTCTTT.